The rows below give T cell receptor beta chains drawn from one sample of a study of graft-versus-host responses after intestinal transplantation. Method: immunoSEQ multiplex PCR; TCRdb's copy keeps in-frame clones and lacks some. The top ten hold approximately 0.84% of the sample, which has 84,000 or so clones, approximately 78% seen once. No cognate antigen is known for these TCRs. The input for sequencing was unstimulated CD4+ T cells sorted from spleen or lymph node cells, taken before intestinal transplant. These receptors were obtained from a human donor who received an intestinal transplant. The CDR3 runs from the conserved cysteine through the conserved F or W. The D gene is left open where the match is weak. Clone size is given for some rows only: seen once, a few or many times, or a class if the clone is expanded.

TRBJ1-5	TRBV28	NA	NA	TGTGCCAGCAGTTTTTTTGCCCGCAAGCATCAGCCCCAGCATTTT	CASSFFARKHQPQHF
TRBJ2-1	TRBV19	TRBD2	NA	TGTGCCAGTAGTGGGGGGACTAGCGCCTACAATGAGCAGTTCTTC	CASSGGTSAYNEQFF
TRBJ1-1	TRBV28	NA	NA	TGTGCCAGCAGACAGGGCAAAACTGAAGCTTTCTTT	CASRQGKTEAFF
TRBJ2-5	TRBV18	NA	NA	TGTGCCAGCTCACCACGGCAGCAAGAGACCCAGTACTTC	CASSPRQQETQYF
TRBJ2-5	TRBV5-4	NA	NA	TGTGCCAGCAGCCGCGGAGAGACCCAGTACTTC	CASSRGETQYF
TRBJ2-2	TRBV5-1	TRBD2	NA	TGCGCCAGCAGCTTGGTTGGTCTGTCTAGCGGCCACACCGGGGAGCTGTTTTTT	CASSLVGLSSGHTGELFF
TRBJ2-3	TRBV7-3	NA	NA	TGTGCCAGCAGCCCAGTACCGAACACAGATACGCAGTATTTT	CASSPVPNTDTQYF
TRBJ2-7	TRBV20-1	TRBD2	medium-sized	TGCAGTGCCCCCCTAGCGGACGAGCAGTACTTC	CSAPLADEQYF
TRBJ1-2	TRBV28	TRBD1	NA	TGTGCCAGCAGTTTATCGCAGTCCCAAGGGGGCGGCTACACCTTC	CASSLSQSQGGGYTF
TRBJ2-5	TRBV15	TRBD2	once	TGTGCCACCAGCAGAGGACTAGCTCAAGAGACCCAGTACTTC	CATSRGLAQETQYF
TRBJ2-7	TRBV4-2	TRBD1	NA	TGTGCCAGCAGCCTGTTGGGACAGGGAGACCCCTACGAGCAGTACTTC	CASSLLGQGDPYEQYF
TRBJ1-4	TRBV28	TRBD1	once	TGTGCCAGCAGTGCCGGGACAGATAATGAAAAACTGTTTTTT	CASSAGTDNEKLFF
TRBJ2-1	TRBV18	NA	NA	TGTGCCAGCTCACCAGGGAGGCCGAAAGCAAATGAGCAGTTCTTC	CASSPGRPKANEQFF
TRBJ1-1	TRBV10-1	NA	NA	TGCGCCAGTACGACGATCTTACAGGAGCCCCACCTCGAACTAACCCGTGAAGCTTTCTTT	CASTTILQEPHLELTREAFF
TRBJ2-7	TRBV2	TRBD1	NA	TGTGCCAGCAGCAGGACAGGCTACGAGCAGTACTTC	CASSRTGYEQYF
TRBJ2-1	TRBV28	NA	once	TGTGCCACGTCCTCGGTAGGGGTTTCAAGGAATGAGCAGTTCTTC	CATSSVGVSRNEQFF
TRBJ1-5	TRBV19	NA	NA	TGTGCCAGTAGTAGGGGGCAACATAGCAATCAGCCCCAGCATTTT	CASSRGQHSNQPQHF
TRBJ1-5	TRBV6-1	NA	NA	TGTGCCAGCAGTGAGAGGATTGGCAATCAGCCCCAGCATTTT	CASSERIGNQPQHF
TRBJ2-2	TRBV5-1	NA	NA	TGCGCCAGCAGCTTCCCCGCCCAAAAAAGGGGCCCCGGGGAGCTGTTTTTT	CASSFPAQKRGPGELFF
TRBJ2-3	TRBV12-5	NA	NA	TGTGCTAGTGGGGCAGGGCAGGCCGGAGCAGATACGCAGTATTTT	CASGAGQAGADTQYF
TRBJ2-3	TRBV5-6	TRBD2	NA	TGTGCCAGCAGCAGGCGGGGGACCACAGATACGCAGTATTTT	CASSRRGTTDTQYF
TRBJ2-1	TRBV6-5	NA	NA	TGTGCCAGCAGTTACTCGGGGCGGGGGCTGGACAATGAGCAGTTCTTC	CASSYSGRGLDNEQFF
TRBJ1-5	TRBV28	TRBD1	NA	TGTGCCAGCAGACCAGGGGGCAGTCAGCCCCAGCATTTT	CASRPGGSQPQHF